This T cell receptor (beta chain) is from a study of beta chain features in type 1 diabetes. Germline CDR1 is SGHTS and CDR2 is YDEGEE. The V end was cut by 0 bases, the J end by 5 bases, with 8 bases between. This CDR3 region has 13 residues. Study-wide findings and caveats: Patients showed naive, central memory and Treg TCRB repertoires that appeared more similar than those of healthy donors. Whether HLA type affects TCRB rearrangement stayed undetermined in the present work. Moderately but significantly shorter TCRB CDR3s were found in Type 1 diabetes patients in all four CD4+ subsets. Reduced insertions and increased deletions marked VDJ junctions in type 1 diabetes patients.

With respect to this clone: Its cognate antigen is unknown.

Expressed TCRB transcripts were sequenced after all isolated RNA was converted to cDNA. Repertoires were generated with immunoSEQ multiplex PCR, while TCRdb's copy carries only in-frame clones and drops some. The sample consists of approximately 380,000 clones, about 14% of them appearing once. Sequenced sample: naive CD4+ T cells from blood. The source is a woman under 30 in good health. The chain has TRBV5-8 and TRBJ2-5, with D unclear. CDR3 loop: CASSLGGTETQYF. The CDR3 bases are TGTGCCAGCAGCTTGGGAGGTACGGAGACCCAGTACTTC.